Listed here is a single T cell receptor (beta chain). The germline gives CDR1 MNHEY, CDR2 SMNVEV (reference sequence). This CDR3 comprises 14 residues. Trimming removed 0 bases from V and 10 bases from J; junction bases left unmatched: 5. The table came from immunoSEQ multiplex PCR; TCRdb's copy has only in-frame clones and leaves some out. The data show 150,000 or so clones, approximately 92% seen once. The sample originates from a study of blood T cell repertoires in COVID-19. Sequencing input: peripheral blood. The receptor was derived from a woman aged 40-49 years with acute or convalescent COVID-19. The chain is built from TRBV27 and TRBJ2-1; TRBD2 matches at 8 bases. CDR3 amino acids: CASSLSRVAGEQFF. The CDR3, as DNA: TGTGCCAGCAGTTTATCGAGGGTAGCGGGGGAGCAGTTCTTC.